This TCR beta chain comes out of a study of cytomegalovirus exposure and HLA in healthy donors. The CDR3 loop spans 16 amino acids. V dropped 5 bases and J dropped 7; count of bases not matched to a gene: 7. CDR1 and CDR2 (germline): WSHSY, SAAADI. PCR was performed using 60 Vbeta and 13 Jbeta primers. Here immunoSEQ multiplex PCR was the method, and the copy in TCRdb shows in-frame clones only, minus some. The sample records more than 140,000 clones, roughly 85% being singletons. The chain recombines TRBV10-2 with TRBJ2-1; TRBD2 matches 14 bases. Sequencing was done on a sample of PBMCs. This sequence originates from a male donor in good health and CMV-seronegative. CDR3 residues: CASSPRLAGGLNEQFF. The CDR3 DNA reads TGCGCCAGCAGTCCTCGACTAGCGGGGGGGCTAAATGAGCAGTTCTTC.